The 23 T cell receptor beta chains listed next were all sequenced from one sample in a study of shared clonotypes between healthy human individuals. Some clones are missing from TCRdb's copy, which holds only in-frame ones; the method was immunoSEQ multiplex PCR. Counted here are over a million clones, about three quarters occurring once; the ten biggest clones make up approximately 1.5%. Source material: memory CD4+ T cells sorted from blood. Subset: CD45RA-negative fraction. The receptors here all came from a man between 18 and 35 years old in good health.

This sequence joins TRBV28 and TRBJ2-7; TRBD1 matches at 8 bases. V was pared by 5 bases and J by 3 bases, with 6 bases of the junction left unmatched. Germline V gene data show CDR1 as MDHEN and CDR2 as SYDVKM. The CDR3 is 14 residues long. The CDR3 nucleotides are TGTGCCAGCAGTGGCAGGGGGCGTGACTACGAGCAGTACTTC. It is translated as CASSGRGRDYEQYF.

The CDR3 DNA follows: TGTGCCAGCAGCGTAGGAACAGGGGGCGATTCACCCCTCCACTTT. It is translated as CASSVGTGGDSPLHF. This chain connects TRBV9 to TRBJ1-6; 9 positions match TRBD1. There are 15 residues in the CDR3. Germline V gives CDR1 SGDLS, CDR2 YYNGEE. The trim removed 0 bases at V and 8 bases at J, leaving 3 bases unmatched.

The chain recombines TRBV28 with TRBJ1-3, with a possible D match to TRBD1 (5 bases). This CDR3 is 15 amino acids long. V was trimmed by 6 bases and J by 3 bases, leaving 15 bases between them. From germline, CDR1 is MDHEN and CDR2 SYDVKM. The CDR3 protein is CASSSGFLGGNTIYF. The CDR3 bases are TGTGCCAGCAGCTCAGGGTTTTTAGGTGGAAACACCATATATTTT.

This clone was counted a few times. Other DNA sequences in this sample translate to the same CDR3. The J gene is TRBJ2-3, the V gene TRBV2; tentative D call: TRBD2 (5 bases). The CDR3 totals 14 residues. In germline, CDR1 is SNHLY, CDR2 FYNNEI. V was shortened by 8 bases and J by 3 bases, with 15 bases between the two germline ends. CDR3 protein: CASRLALGTDTQYF. CDR3 sequence (DNA): TGTGCCAGCCGGTTAGCGTTAGGGACAGATACGCAGTATTTT.

The chain joins TRBV28 to TRBJ1-3, with 7 bases matching TRBD1. V lost 6 bases to trimming and J lost 7 bases; unmatched junction nucleotides: 12. CDR3 size: 15 residues. The germline V gene has CDR1 MDHEN and CDR2 SYDVKM. The DNA of the CDR3 is TGTGCCAGCAGCCCAGGGGGAACAATTCGGAACACCATATATTTT. It specifies CASSPGGTIRNTIYF.

V gene TRBV11-2 combines with J gene TRBJ2-5; TRBD2 matches at 7 bases. V lost 2 bases and J lost 5; bases outside the gene matches: 14. The CDR3 contains 17 residues. Germline V gene sequence: CDR1 SGHAT, CDR2 FQNNGV. CDR3 amino acids: CASSLSGGPTRMETQYF. CDR3 in DNA: TGTGCCAGCAGCTTATCGGGGGGACCAACCCGGATGGAGACCCAGTACTTC. Supplemented by reference TRBV11-2 and TRBJ2-5, the full variable domain reads EAGVAQSPRYKIIEKRQSVAFWCNPISGHATLYWYQQILGQGPKLLIQFQNNGVVDDSQLPKDRFSAERLKGVDSTLKIQPAKLEDSAVYLCASSLSGGPTRMETQYFGPGTRLLVL.

This clone appeared once. This chain's CDR3 is CASSPKTGPTDTQYF. CDR3 DNA sequence: TGTGCCAGCAGTCCGAAGACAGGCCCCACAGATACGCAGTATTTT. The gene calls are TRBV6-1 and TRBJ2-3; TRBD1 is a possible D gene (6 bases). Germline CDR1 MNHNS, CDR2 SASEGT. Trimming removed 5 bases at V and 2 bases at J, with 14 bases between. The CDR3 runs to 15 residues.

The chain joins TRBV2 to TRBJ1-5; possible D gene TRBD1, 5 bases. The CDR3 is 15 amino acids. Germline lookup yields CDR1 SNHLY and CDR2 FYNNEI. The ends were cut back, 4 bases at V and 0 bases at J, with 10 bases in the middle. As DNA, the CDR3 is TGTGCCAGCAGTGGGGCGGGGCTTAGCAATCAGCCCCAGCATTTT. Translating gives CASSGAGLSNQPQHF.

This sequence joins TRBV6-1 and TRBJ2-1; TRBD2 matches 9 bases. CDR1 is MNHNS, CDR2 SASEGT, per germline. The length of the CDR3 is 17 residues. V was clipped by 1 base and J by 4 bases; unmatched bases: 8. The chain's CDR3 is CASSEGSGREGYNEQFF. The CDR3 DNA follows: TGTGCCAGCAGTGAAGGAAGCGGGCGGGAGGGTTACAATGAGCAGTTCTTC.

The CDR3 DNA sequence: TGTGCCAGCAGCCCCCGACTAGCGGGGGGGCTCAATGAGCAGTTCTTC. It yields the protein CASSPRLAGGLNEQFF. The V and J genes are TRBV4-2 and TRBJ2-1, with 14 bases lining up with TRBD2. J lost 6 bases, V lost 4 bases, and 5 bases had no gene match. CDR3 length: 16 residues. CDR1 and CDR2 (germline): LGHNA, YNFKEQ.

The genes are TRBV9 and TRBJ1-2; D gene uncertain. The CDR3 has 16 amino acids. Germline lookup yields CDR1 SGDLS and CDR2 YYNGEE. V shed 0 bases and J shed 1 base, with 13 bases lying between them. DNA for the CDR3: TGTGCCAGCAGCGTAGGGAGTTCCGGAGATAACTATGGCTACACCTTC. This sequence encodes CASSVGSSGDNYGYTF.

In its sample, this clone was seen once. The V gene is TRBV9, the J gene TRBJ2-7; 10 positions agree with TRBD2. Germline CDR1 is SGDLS and CDR2 is YYNGEE. J lost 6 bases, V lost 0 bases, and 6 bases had no gene match. The CDR3 has 15 residues. The CDR3 DNA is TGTGCCAGCAGCGTAGGACTAGCGGGTGGTAGCGAGCAGTACTTC. Protein product: CASSVGLAGGSEQYF.

This chain uses TRBV5-4 with TRBJ2-6, with 11 bases lining up with TRBD1. Germline V gene lookup returns CDR1 SGHNT and CDR2 YYREEE (reference sequence). J was trimmed by 4 bases and V by 4 bases; bases with no gene match: 7. The CDR3 runs to 17 residues. CDR3 nucleotide sequence: TGTGCCAGCAGCCCGGACAGGGGGCTCTCGGGGGCCAACGTCCTGACTTTC. This translates into CASSPDRGLSGANVLTF.

DNA for the CDR3: TGTGCCAGCAGTCTAGGACACGTAAACAATCAGCCCCAGCATTTT. Its translation is CASSLGHVNNQPQHF. The chain is built from TRBV2 and TRBJ1-5; the D gene is possibly TRBD1 (5 bases). The V gene lost 5 bases and the J gene lost 3 bases, with 14 bases spanning the gap. This CDR3 is built from 15 residues. Germline V gene lookup returns CDR1 SNHLY and CDR2 FYNNEI.

The chain carries TRBV4-3 and TRBJ2-7; D unresolved. V shed 0 bases and J shed 3 bases, with 9 bases lying between them. The CDR3 is made up of 14 amino acids. The germline CDR1 and CDR2 sequences are LGHNA and YSLEER. The CDR3: CASSQDSTHYEQYF. CDR3 bases: TGCGCCAGCAGCCAAGACAGCACTCACTACGAGCAGTACTTC.

The chain recombines TRBV6-5 with TRBJ2-1; perhaps TRBD1 as D (6 bases). The V end lost 5 bases, the J end lost 1 base, and 12 bases lay between the germline ends. This CDR3 is 15 amino acids long. Germline V lookup: CDR1 MNHEY, CDR2 SVGAGI. The chain's CDR3 is CASSKVQGSYNEQFF. The CDR3 nucleotides are TGTGCCAGCAGTAAAGTCCAGGGGTCCTACAATGAGCAGTTCTTC.

This chain uses TRBV2 with TRBJ1-2; D ambiguous. Germline CDR1 reads SNHLY; CDR2 reads FYNNEI. V lost 1 base to trimming and J lost 4 bases, with 16 bases between them. The CDR3 has 16 amino acids. The CDR3 loop reads CASSEGAAGGSYGYTF. CDR3 DNA sequence: TGTGCCAGCAGTGAAGGGGCCGCCGGAGGGTCCTATGGCTACACCTTC.

This chain uses TRBV7-2 with TRBJ2-7, with 8 bases that match TRBD2. V gave up 0 bases and J gave up 2 bases; unmatched junction bases: 3. Germline V CDR1 and CDR2: SGHTA, FQGNSA. The CDR3 sequence is 15 residues long. This CDR3 is CASSLASGTPYEQYF. The CDR3 coding sequence is TGTGCCAGCAGCTTAGCTAGCGGGACCCCCTACGAGCAGTACTTC.

J is TRBJ2-1 and V is TRBV5-1, with unresolved D. Germline V gene data show CDR1 as SGHRS and CDR2 as YFSETQ. The CDR3 length is 15 residues. V gave up 2 bases and J gave up 0 bases, with 9 bases separating them. This CDR3 is CASSFGQVSYNEQFF. DNA for the CDR3: TGCGCCAGCAGCTTCGGGCAGGTCTCCTACAATGAGCAGTTCTTC.

This clone was seen once. This rearrangement joins TRBV9 to TRBJ2-2, with D possibly TRBD2 on 5 matching bases. The germline V and J ends were trimmed by 2 bases and 0 bases, with 11 bases remaining between them. This CDR3 comprises 16 residues. Germline V gene data show CDR1 as SGDLS and CDR2 as YYNGEE. Written as DNA, the CDR3 is TGTGCCAGCAGCGTTACGGGATCCTCGAACACCGGGGAGCTGTTTTTT. Protein sequence: CASSVTGSSNTGELFF.

V gene TRBV18 combines with J gene TRBJ2-1; D might be TRBD2 (5 bases). Germline V gives CDR1 KGHSH, CDR2 LQKENI. The V end was cut by 3 bases, the J end by 5 bases, with 8 bases between. The CDR3 spans 13 residues. CDR3 sequence: CASSPPGNNEQFF. In nucleotides, the CDR3 is TGTGCCAGCTCACCTCCGGGAAACAATGAGCAGTTCTTC.

This rearrangement joins TRBV7-9 to TRBJ2-7; D remains unclear. Germline V CDR1 and CDR2: SEHNR, FQNEAQ (reference sequence). Trimming took off 1 base at V and 7 bases at J, with 17 bases between the two ends. The CDR3 has 15 residues. The CDR3 loop reads CASSLDSTRVKEQYF. For the CDR3, the DNA is TGTGCCAGCAGCTTAGACAGTACAAGGGTCAAGGAGCAGTACTTC.

Turning to this clone: Other DNA sequences from this sample encode an identical CDR3 as well. This chain joins TRBV5-6 and TRBJ1-1; the D gene is possibly TRBD1 (6 bases). Germline CDR1 is SGHDT and CDR2 is YYEEEE. The CDR3 has 13 amino acids. The V end lost 0 bases, the J end lost 3 bases, and 6 bases lay between the germline ends. This chain's CDR3 is CASSLDRDTEAFF. The CDR3 region has the DNA TGTGCCAGCAGCTTGGACAGGGACACTGAAGCTTTCTTT.